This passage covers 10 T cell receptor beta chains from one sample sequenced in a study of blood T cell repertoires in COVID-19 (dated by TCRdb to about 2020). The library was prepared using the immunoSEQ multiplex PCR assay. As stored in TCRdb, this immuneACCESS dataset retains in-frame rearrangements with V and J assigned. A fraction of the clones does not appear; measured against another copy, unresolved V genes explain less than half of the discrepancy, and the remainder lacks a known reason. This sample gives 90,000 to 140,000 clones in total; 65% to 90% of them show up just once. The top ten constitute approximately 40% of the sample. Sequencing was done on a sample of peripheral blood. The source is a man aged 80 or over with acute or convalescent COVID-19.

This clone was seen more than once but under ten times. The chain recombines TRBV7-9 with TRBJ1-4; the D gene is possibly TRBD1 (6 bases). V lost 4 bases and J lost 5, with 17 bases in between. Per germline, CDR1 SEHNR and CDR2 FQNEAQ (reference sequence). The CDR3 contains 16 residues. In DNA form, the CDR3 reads TGTGCCAGCAGCTACCGAGCGGGGGGCGCGAATGAAAAACTGTTTTTT. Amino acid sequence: CASSYRAGGANEKLFF.

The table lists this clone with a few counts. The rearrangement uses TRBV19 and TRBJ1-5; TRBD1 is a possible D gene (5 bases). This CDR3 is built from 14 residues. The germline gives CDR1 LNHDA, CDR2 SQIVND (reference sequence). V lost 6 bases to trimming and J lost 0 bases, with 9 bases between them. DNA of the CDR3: TGTGCCAGTAGCGACAGCCATAGCAATCAGCCCCAGCATTTT. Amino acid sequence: CASSDSHSNQPQHF. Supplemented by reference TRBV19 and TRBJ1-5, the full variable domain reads DGGITQSPKYLFRKEGQNVTLSCEQNLNHDAMYWYRQDPGQGLRLIYYSQIVNDFQKGDIAEGYSVSREKKESFPLTVTSAQKNPTAFYLCASSDSHSNQPQHFGDGTRLSIL.

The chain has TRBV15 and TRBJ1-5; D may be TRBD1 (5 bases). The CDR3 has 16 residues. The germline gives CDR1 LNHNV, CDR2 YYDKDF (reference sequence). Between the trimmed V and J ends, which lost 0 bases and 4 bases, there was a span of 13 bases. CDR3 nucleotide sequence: TGTGCCACCAGCAGAGATCAAGGCAGGGTGAATCAGCCCCAGCATTTT. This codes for CATSRDQGRVNQPQHF.

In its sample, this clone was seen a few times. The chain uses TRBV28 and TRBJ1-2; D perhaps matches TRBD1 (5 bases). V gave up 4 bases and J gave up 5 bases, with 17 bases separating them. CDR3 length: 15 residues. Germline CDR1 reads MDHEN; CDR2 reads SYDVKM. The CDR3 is CASSSPSQGNYGYTF. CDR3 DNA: TGTGCCAGCAGTTCCCCCTCCCAGGGAAATTATGGCTACACCTTC.

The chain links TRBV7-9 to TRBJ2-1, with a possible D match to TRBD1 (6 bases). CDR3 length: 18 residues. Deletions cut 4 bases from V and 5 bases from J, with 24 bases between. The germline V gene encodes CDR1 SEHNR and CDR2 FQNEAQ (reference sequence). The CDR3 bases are TGTGCCAGCAGCTATACTTTTCCCCTTTGGACAGAAGACAATGAGCAGTTCTTC. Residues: CASSYTFPLWTEDNEQFF.

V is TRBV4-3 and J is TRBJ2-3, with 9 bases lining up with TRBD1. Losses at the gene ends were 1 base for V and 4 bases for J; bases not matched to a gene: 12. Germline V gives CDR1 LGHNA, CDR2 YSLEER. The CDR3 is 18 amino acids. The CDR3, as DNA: TGCGCCAGCAGCCAAGCCCCGACCCGGGACAGGGTCCCAGATACGCAGTATTTT. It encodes CASSQAPTRDRVPDTQYF.

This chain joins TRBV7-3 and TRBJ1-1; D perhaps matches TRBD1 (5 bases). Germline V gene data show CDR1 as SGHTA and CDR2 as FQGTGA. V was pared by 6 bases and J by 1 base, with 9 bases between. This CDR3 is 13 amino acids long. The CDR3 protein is CASRRDSNTEAFF. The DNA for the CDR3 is TGTGCCAGCAGACGGGACTCGAACACTGAAGCTTTCTTT.

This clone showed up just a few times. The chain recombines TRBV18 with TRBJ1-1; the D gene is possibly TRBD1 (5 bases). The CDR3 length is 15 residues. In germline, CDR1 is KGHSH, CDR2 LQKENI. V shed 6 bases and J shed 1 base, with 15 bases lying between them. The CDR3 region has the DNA TGTGCCAGCTCCCTCGGGGGGGGGTCGAACACTGAAGCTTTCTTT. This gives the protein CASSLGGGSNTEAFF.

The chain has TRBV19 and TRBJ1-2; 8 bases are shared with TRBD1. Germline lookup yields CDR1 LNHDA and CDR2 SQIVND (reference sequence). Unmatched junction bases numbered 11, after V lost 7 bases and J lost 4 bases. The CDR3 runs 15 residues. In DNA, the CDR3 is TGTGCCAGTAAAAGAGGACAGGGAGATCTCTATGGCTACACCTTC. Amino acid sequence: CASKRGQGDLYGYTF.

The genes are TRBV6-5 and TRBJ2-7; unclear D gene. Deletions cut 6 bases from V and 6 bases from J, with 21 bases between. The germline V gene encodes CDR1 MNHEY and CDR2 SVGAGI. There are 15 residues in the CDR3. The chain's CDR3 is CASRLYSFPTSEQYF. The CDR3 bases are TGTGCCAGCAGGTTGTACAGTTTTCCTACGAGCGAGCAGTACTTC.